A single sample gave rise to the 2 T cell receptor beta chains below, sequenced in a study of blood T cell repertoires in COVID-19 (TCRdb year 2020). Libraries were made using the immunoSEQ multiplex PCR assay. TCRdb took this table from immuneACCESS and kept in-frame rearrangements with V and J called. Such tables lack part of the clones; where checked against another copy, unresolved V genes explain under half of the gap, and the rest is unexplained. This sample lists approximately 100,000 clones; 80% to 95% were detected once. The ten largest clones represent roughly 0.97% of the sample. Sequencing was carried out using peripheral blood. These receptors came from a man aged 55-75 years with acute or convalescent COVID-19.

This clone was picked up one time. The V and J genes are TRBV21-1 and TRBJ2-7; the table's TRBD2 call for D was not verified on the DNA. TRBV21-1 is described as a pseudogene. This CDR3 is built from 10 residues. The CDR3 coding sequence is TGTGCCAGCAGCAAACGGGGGCAGTACTTC. Translation: CASSKRGQYF.

This clone came up a few times. This chain joins TRBV27 and TRBJ1-4; no definite D call. Germline CDR1 is MNHEY and CDR2 is SMNVEV (reference sequence). CDR3 length equals 15 residues. V was shortened by 5 bases and J by 6 bases, with 16 bases between the two germline ends. CDR3 region: CASSPLASRDEKLFF. CDR3 bases: TGTGCCAGCAGTCCTTTAGCCTCTCGGGATGAAAAACTGTTTTTT.